The sequence of this TCR beta chain was determined in a study of OX40 agonist ivuxolimab in advanced cancers. Context from the whole study: Ivuxolimab was an agonistic, fully human IgG2 monoclonal antibody directed against OX40 (CD134), a costimulatory receptor. Intravenous ivuxolimab was administered to patients every 2 weeks at six dose levels: 0.01, 0.1, 0.3, 1.5, 3 and 10 mg/kg. Of the 50 to 55 patients in dose escalation, 19 had hepatocellular carcinoma, about 15 had melanoma, 9 had renal cell carcinoma and 9 had head and neck cancer. In the dose-escalation cohort, roughly 80% of patients were male, and the mean age was approximately 64 years, with a range of 23 to 79. Prior anti-PD-1, anti-PD-L1 or anti-CTLA-4 therapy was permitted, and approximately 40% of dose-escalation patients had received checkpoint inhibitors. Three dose-escalation patients achieved partial responses, one with hepatocellular carcinoma and two with cutaneous melanoma. Peripheral TCRbeta sequencing was intended to test whether TCR sequence diversity was altered and clonal T-cell expansion was caused by ivuxolimab. The monotherapy dose-escalation portion (N of about 47 patients) of the phase I ivuxolimab trial is reported in the paper.

Patients with a history of autoimmune disease or receiving systemic immunosuppression were excluded from the trial. Peripheral blood for TCR sequencing was collected from all dose cohorts at baseline, on cycle 4 day 1, and on cycle 7 day 1. Samples were obtained from an open-label, multicenter, first-in-human phase I dose-escalation trial of ivuxolimab. The trial enrolled adults with locally advanced or metastatic head and neck squamous cell, hepatocellular, melanoma or renal cell carcinoma. Before TCR sequencing, CD4+ and CD8+ T cells were separately sorted from peripheral blood. From the germline V gene (reference sequence), CDR1 is MNHEY and CDR2 is SMNVEV. Spanning cysteine to phenylalanine, the CDR3 consists of 12 amino acids. Only CDR3 DNA remains: 36 bases, in frame from the first base. V is pared back by 6 bases and J by 6 bases, with 11 bases lying between the germline termini. What the authors observed across the whole study: In the 0.1-3.0 mg/kg groups, partial responders had among the lowest normalized peripheral clonal expansion, particularly in CD8+ T cells. Which antigens the clonally expanded peripheral T cells were specific for was not determined. Clonal expansion of both CD4+ and CD8+ blood T cells was observed from baseline to week 6 at doses 0.1 to 3.0 mg/kg. After ivuxolimab, more expanded clones were found on average in CD8+ T cells than in CD4+ T cells. Low levels of normalized T-cell clonal expansion were also seen in some nonresponding patients.

Genomic DNA was extracted from sorted cells for sequencing of the TCRbeta CDR3 region. The immunoSEQ Assay was used for sequencing of TCRbeta CDR3 regions. TCRdb took over this immuneACCESS table, retaining in-frame rearrangements with V and J assigned. Such tables are incomplete; in checked studies, under half of the missing clones stem from an unresolved V gene, and the remainder is unexplained. A total of about 40,000 clones appear in this sample, more than 75% of them only once. The top ten clonotypes cover approximately 13% of the sample. Concerning this clone itself: Its antigen is unknown. Per-base qualities were not stored, and no clone one base away is much larger.

The sequence is built from TRBV27 and TRBJ1-1, and TRBD1 may be the D gene, going by 6 matching bases. This sequence was found in an adult with an advanced solid tumor such as melanoma, head and neck, liver or kidney cancer. The sample here was CD4+ or CD8+ T cells sorted from blood, taken in a trial of the OX40 agonist ivuxolimab. The CDR3 in this case is CASRGGGAEAFF. The DNA sequence is TGTGCCAGCAGAGGGGGGGGAGCTGAAGCTTTCTTT.